The entry below describes one TCR beta chain. What it recognizes is unknown. This sample is part of a study of blood T cells in healthy people across ages. It was with a sample-barcoded 5' primer and a J-beta primer mix that a second PCR of about 6 to 12 cycles was run. TCRdb used MiXCR to reprocess the 5' RACE reads, holding one entry per CDR3 protein. This sample carries around 1.5 million distinct CDR3 sequences, around 42% of them seen once, and the ten largest clones take 7% to 9.5%. Findings and limits, study-wide: A strong correlation was found between TCR beta diversity and the percentage of naive T cells.

Unmatched junction bases numbered 5, after V lost 9 bases and J lost 3 bases. This CDR3 has 12 amino acids. Germline values: CDR1 MNHEY, CDR2 SVGAGI. Sequencing was performed on blood. The chain employs TRBV6-5 and TRBJ2-7; 7 bases are a match to TRBD2. The clonotype was recovered from a woman under 30 in good health. The CDR3 coding sequence is TGTGCCAGTGGAAGCGGGATCTACGAGCAGTACTTC. Translation: CASGSGIYEQYF.